This T cell receptor (beta chain) was obtained from a study of tumor and adjacent non-tumor tissue in lung cancer (dated by TCRdb to 2017 to 2018). In terms of the full investigation: Of the cohort, about 11 patients had adenocarcinoma, 2 had squamous cell carcinoma and 1 had small cell lung cancer. The approximately 15 enrolled patients, of whom approximately ten were men and 5 were women, were aged about 30 to 80 years and were diagnosed with TNM stage I to III disease. Sequencing produced 130,000,000 or so productive TCRbeta reads in total, an average of approximately 4.5 million reads per sample. The study compared bulk TCRbeta repertoires between lung tumor tissue and matched distant non-tumor lung tissue from around 16 lung cancer patients. TCRbeta CDR3 sequencing was performed on roughly 27 paired specimens, with one tumor sample and one normal lung sample collected per patient.

The CDR3 starts with the cysteine, ends with the phenylalanine, and has 13 residues. CDR3 DNA only is kept here, 39 bases in frame from base 1. RNA was extracted from bulk unsorted tissue and checked for quality with a NanoDrop ND-1000 and an Agilent 2100. The donors were newly diagnosed lung cancer patients admitted for thoracic surgery in China from August to November 2014 who had not received prior chemotherapy. Patients with previous radiotherapy or chemotherapy, or with another concurrent cancer, were excluded from the study. Surgical tissue pieces of 1-2 cm3 were preserved in RNAlater solution and were kept at -80 degrees C until use. Libraries were constructed by multiplex PCR. Sequencing took place on an Illumina HiSeq 2500. TCRbeta libraries were constructed through three rounds of nested PCR with primers (Table S4) according to protocols modified from ARM-PCR. Before sequencing, PCR products in the 200-500 bp range were cut out of the gel and cleaned up using the QIAquick gel extraction kit. The authors processed their data as follows. Reads were cleaned using Trimmomatic, were merged into complete CDR3 sequences using FLASH, and were assigned to V(D)J germline segments using MiTCR. Clonal diversity was calculated as the inverse Simpson's index using VDJtools. In-frame sequences lacking a premature stop codon were counted as productive reads. TCRdb reprocessed the public reads (quality trimming at Q25 with fastp, clone calling with MiXCR) and kept in-frame beta chains. Each CDR3 protein gets just one entry, which takes the most common genes and DNA from the rows behind it. Here the V and J calls rest on TCRdb's processing, not on the authors' analysis. The sample profile shows about 82,000 distinct CDR3 sequences; 60% to 80% of them were found once. The top ten clonotypes cover 9.5% to 15% of the sample.

As for this clonotype: There is no known antigen for this receptor. An end of the junction does not agree with germline; a read error may underlie this.

What the study reported, not specific to this receptor: A significantly larger cumulative share of the repertoire was made up by the top 100 clones in normal lung than in tumor tissue. The methods do not name the sequencing platform or mention unique molecular identifiers. Only roughly 14 patients were included in the cohort, and the need for larger samples and more detailed clinical data was noted by the authors. Significantly higher TCR diversity was found in younger patients, and higher tumor TCR diversity was associated with shorter overall and disease-free survival. Peripheral blood was not sequenced, so blood TCRbeta repertoires were not examined in the lung cancer patients of the study. Tumor tissue showed significantly greater TCR diversity (inverse Simpson) than normal lung tissue (approximately 400 vs 170, P = 0.0075, Mann-Whitney U test).

This chain is built from TRBV12-3 or TRBV12-4 and TRBJ2-1; a stretch of 8 junction bases matches TRBD1. This TCR was sampled from a woman aged 50 to 60 with non-small cell lung cancer. Sample: lung tumor tissue. CDR3 sequence: CVSSLAGGNEQFF. Here is the DNA: TGTGTCAGCAGCTTAGCAGGGGGCAATGAGCAATTCTTC.